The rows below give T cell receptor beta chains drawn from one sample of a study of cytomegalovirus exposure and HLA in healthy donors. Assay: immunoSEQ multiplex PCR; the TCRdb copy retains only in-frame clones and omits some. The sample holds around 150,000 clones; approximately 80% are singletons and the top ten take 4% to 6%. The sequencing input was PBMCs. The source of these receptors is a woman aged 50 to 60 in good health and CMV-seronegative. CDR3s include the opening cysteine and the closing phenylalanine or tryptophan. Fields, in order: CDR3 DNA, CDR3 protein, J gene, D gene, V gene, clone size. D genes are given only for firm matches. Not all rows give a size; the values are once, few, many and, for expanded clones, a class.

TGTGCCAGCAGTTTCGGCAATCAGCCCCAGCATTTT,CASSFGNQPQHF,TRBJ1-5,.,TRBV27,once
TGCGCCAGCAGCTTAGGGACAGGGGATTATGGCTACACCTTC,CASSLGTGDYGYTF,TRBJ1-2,TRBD1,TRBV5-1,.
TGTGCCAGCAGTTTTCGGACAGCCTTTAATTCACCCCTCCACTTT,CASSFRTAFNSPLHF,TRBJ1-6,.,TRBV28,few
TGTGCAGAGAAAGAGCAGAGCGCGGGACGTGAAGCTTTCTTT,CAEKEQSAGREAFF,TRBJ1-1,.,TRBV6-1,once
TGTGCCAGTAGTAAGGACAGACCAACTAATGAAAAACTGTTTTTT,CASSKDRPTNEKLFF,TRBJ1-4,.,TRBV19,.
TGTGCCAGCAGCCGGACCGGGACAGGAGACTACGAGCAGTACTTC,CASSRTGTGDYEQYF,TRBJ2-7,TRBD1,TRBV27,.
TGTGCCAGCAGCTTCAGGATGACAGGGTCGGGCAATGAGCAGTTCTTC,CASSFRMTGSGNEQFF,TRBJ2-1,TRBD1,TRBV5-5,.
TGTGCCAGTAGTATGCGATGGACAGGGGGCGGTGGGGCCAACGTCCTGACTTTC,CASSMRWTGGGGANVLTF,TRBJ2-6,TRBD1,TRBV19,.
TGTGCCAGCAGTCAACTCACAGATACGCAGTATTTT,CASSQLTDTQYF,TRBJ2-3,.,TRBV28,few
TGTGCCTGGACCCTCGAAAGGGGCCCAAGGGGTCATTCACCCCTCCACTTT,CAWTLERGPRGHSPLHF,TRBJ1-6,.,TRBV30,.
TGTGCCAGCAGCCAAGACTGGACTAGCGGGGCGGATTTTACCTACGAGCAGTACTTC,CASSQDWTSGADFTYEQYF,TRBJ2-7,TRBD2,TRBV4-2,.
TGTGCCAGCAGCCACCGTCGACTAGCGGGCTCTGATACGCAGTATTTT,CASSHRRLAGSDTQYF,TRBJ2-3,TRBD2,TRBV7-9,.
TGTGCCAGTAGTATCTCTATGACAGTAGGAAACACCATATATTTT,CASSISMTVGNTIYF,TRBJ1-3,.,TRBV19,.
TGTGCCAGCAGCCATTCACCAGGGGGAAAAGATACGCAGTATTTT,CASSHSPGGKDTQYF,TRBJ2-3,TRBD1,TRBV11-3,.
TGTGCCATCAGTACAGGGGATCCCAATCAGCCCCAGCATTTT,CAISTGDPNQPQHF,TRBJ1-5,TRBD1,TRBV10-3,few
TGTGCCATCAGTGAGTCGGTGCGGGGGGGGTCAGATACGCAGTATTTT,CAISESVRGGSDTQYF,TRBJ2-3,TRBD2,TRBV10-3,.
TGTGCCAGCAGCTTAGATGAGGACACTGAAGCTTTCTTT,CASSLDEDTEAFF,TRBJ1-1,.,TRBV7-8,.
TGTGCCAGCAGTCAAGACAGGGGGCGGAACTATGGCTACACCTTC,CASSQDRGRNYGYTF,TRBJ1-2,TRBD1,TRBV2,.
TGTGCCTCCCGATGGGGGGGCTTTCACCCCGGCGAAAATACGCAGTATTTT,CASRWGGFHPGENTQYF,TRBJ2-3,.,TRBV5-3,.
TGTGCCAGCAGGAGGGTGCGGGGCACTGAAGCTTTCTTT,CASRRVRGTEAFF,TRBJ1-1,.,TRBV6-5,.
TGTGCCAGCAGTTTACAGGGGGTGGAGGGCTACACCTTC,CASSLQGVEGYTF,TRBJ1-2,TRBD1,TRBV28,.
TGTGCCAGCAGCCAACTAACCTGGGGGGGGGAAGCTGAAGCTTTCTTT,CASSQLTWGGEAEAFF,TRBJ1-1,.,TRBV4-2,.
TGTGCCAGCAGCTTAAACAGGGCCCCGAACACCGGGGAGCTGTTTTTT,CASSLNRAPNTGELFF,TRBJ2-2,.,TRBV7-8,once
TGTGCCAGCAGTGATGCAGGGCCCTATGGCTACACCTTC,CASSDAGPYGYTF,TRBJ1-2,.,TRBV6-1,.
TGCAGCGCTGGGAGGGTTCTTAATGAAAAACTGTTTTTT,CSAGRVLNEKLFF,TRBJ1-4,.,TRBV29-1,.
TGTGCCAGCAGGGAAGATTTTAGCCCAGATACGCAGTATTTT,CASREDFSPDTQYF,TRBJ2-3,.,TRBV6-1,.
TGTGCCAGTAGTAGGCGGGCTGGGGGCTACACCTTC,CASSRRAGGYTF,TRBJ1-2,.,TRBV19,.
TGTGCCAGCAGCCAAATGTTCGGAAACACCATATATTTT,CASSQMFGNTIYF,TRBJ1-3,.,TRBV11-2,.
TGTGCCAGCAGCATAAGTTTGACAGGGGCCCACTCCTACGAGCAGTACTTC,CASSISLTGAHSYEQYF,TRBJ2-7,TRBD1,TRBV11-2,.
TGTGCCAGTAGTACACCCTCCAGGGAAGGCAATCAGCCCCAGCATTTT,CASSTPSREGNQPQHF,TRBJ1-5,.,TRBV19,.
TGCGCCAGCAGCCAAGATGAGGGGGCGCGCGCTGAAGCTTTCTTT,CASSQDEGARAEAFF,TRBJ1-1,TRBD1,TRBV4-1,.
TGTGCCAGCAGCTCCAGCTCAGGCGATGAGCAGTTCTTC,CASSSSSGDEQFF,TRBJ2-1,.,TRBV5-6,.
TGTGCCAGCAGCCAAGTGGGCAGTAGGAACACTGAAGCTTTCTTT,CASSQVGSRNTEAFF,TRBJ1-1,.,TRBV14,.
TGTGCCAGCAGCCATGGCCGGGGGGCGACCCAGTACTTC,CASSHGRGATQYF,TRBJ2-5,.,TRBV7-3,.
TGTGCCAGCAGCGTAGACGCAGGGGGCACCGGGGAGCTGTTTTTT,CASSVDAGGTGELFF,TRBJ2-2,TRBD1,TRBV9,.
TGTGCCAGCAGTCCGGGCAGGGTCTACGAGCAGTACTTC,CASSPGRVYEQYF,TRBJ2-7,.,TRBV27,.
TGCGCCAGCAGTTCGGGGGGACAGGGGGCGAGTACTGAAGCTTTCTTT,CASSSGGQGASTEAFF,TRBJ1-1,TRBD1,TRBV5-1,.